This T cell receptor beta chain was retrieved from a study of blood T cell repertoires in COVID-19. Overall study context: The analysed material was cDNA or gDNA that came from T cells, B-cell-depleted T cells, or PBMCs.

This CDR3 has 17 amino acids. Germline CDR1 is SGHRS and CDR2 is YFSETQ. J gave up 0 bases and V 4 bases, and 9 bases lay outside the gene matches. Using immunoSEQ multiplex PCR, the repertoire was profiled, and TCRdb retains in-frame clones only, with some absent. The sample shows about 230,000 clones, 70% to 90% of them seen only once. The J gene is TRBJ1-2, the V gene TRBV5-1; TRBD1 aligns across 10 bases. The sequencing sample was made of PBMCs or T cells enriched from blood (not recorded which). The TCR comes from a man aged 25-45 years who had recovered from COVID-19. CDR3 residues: CASSRRDRGHPNYGYTF. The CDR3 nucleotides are TGCGCCAGCAGCCGCCGGGACAGGGGACACCCTAACTATGGCTACACCTTC.